This T cell receptor (beta chain) was identified in a study of identical twins. The CDR3 totals 15 residues. V lost 5 bases and J 4 bases, leaving 15 bases between the germline ends. Germline assignment: CDR1 DFQATT and CDR2 SNEGSKA (reference sequence). This clonotype turned up a few times. One entry per CDR3 protein, called by TCRdb with MiXCR from the 5' RACE reads. The repertoire holds under 800,000 distinct CDR3 sequences, roughly 20% seen once, with approximately 4.5% in the top ten. The data also belong to a second study, concerning T cells expressing NK-cell markers.

The specimen was PBMCs. The chain recombines TRBV20-1 with TRBJ2-6, with D perhaps matching TRBD1 (6 bases). The TCR was taken from a woman between 18 and 29 years old in good health. The CDR3 here is CSALGLGAGANVLTF. The CDR3 DNA reads TGCAGTGCTCTAGGATTGGGGGCCGGGGCCAACGTCCTGACTTTC.